The 24 T cell receptor beta chains reported below all come from one sample, sequenced in a study of identical twins. In TCRdb, the 5' RACE reads were re-called with MiXCR into one record per CDR3 protein. The profile shows hundreds of thousands of distinct CDR3 sequences, 10% to 15% of them singletons. These data were also reused for a study on yellow fever vaccine responses in identical twins.

The sequenced sample was PBMCs. The source is a woman aged 18-30 years in good health.

Many counts were recorded for this clonotype. This chain connects TRBV4-2 to TRBJ1-1; no clear D. Per germline, CDR1 LGHNA and CDR2 YNFKEQ. The CDR3 covers 15 residues. V shed 2 bases and J shed 1 base, with 11 bases lying between them. The CDR3: CASSQPARENTEAFF. Written as DNA, the CDR3 is TGTGCCAGCAGCCAACCCGCCCGGGAGAACACTGAAGCTTTCTTT.

V usage is TRBV7-3 and J usage is TRBJ1-1; 7 positions match TRBD1. CDR1 SGHTA and CDR2 FQGTGA come from the germline V gene. The junction had 9 bases not matched to a gene; V was cut back by 4 bases and J by 1 base. The CDR3 covers 16 residues. Here the CDR3 reads CASSSIPTGTNTEAFF. CDR3 nucleotide sequence: TGTGCCAGCAGCTCCATCCCGACAGGGACGAACACTGAAGCTTTCTTT.

The gene calls are TRBV5-1 and TRBJ1-6; 8 nucleotides agree with TRBD1. Germline-derived CDR1 and CDR2 are SGHRS and YFSETQ. The CDR3 contains 16 residues. J lost 8 bases, V lost 1 base, and 8 bases had no gene match. CDR3 residues: CASSLSPGGVDSPLHF. The CDR3 nucleotides read TGCGCCAGCAGCTTGAGCCCAGGGGGCGTCGATTCACCCCTCCACTTT.

This clonotype appeared a few times. The chain is built from TRBV12-3 or TRBV12-4 and TRBJ2-7; 7 bases fit TRBD2. Trimming removed 1 base from V and 5 bases from J; junction bases left unmatched: 5. The CDR3 contains 14 residues. This CDR3 is CASSLVGRLNEQYF. For the CDR3, the DNA is TGTGCCAGCAGTTTAGTCGGGAGGCTCAACGAGCAGTACTTC.

At least ten counts were recorded for this clonotype. V usage is TRBV28 and J usage is TRBJ2-1; 10 bases agree with TRBD2. The CDR3 is 16 amino acids. CDR1 and CDR2 (germline): MDHEN, SYDVKM. The J segment lost 4 bases and the V segment lost 6 bases, leaving 9 bases of the junction unmatched. The CDR3 spells CASSTTLAGVYNEQFF. The CDR3 coding sequence is TGTGCCAGCAGCACCACTCTAGCGGGGGTTTACAATGAGCAGTTCTTC.

The V and J genes are TRBV20-1 and TRBJ2-3, with no clear D. V lost 4 bases and J 0 bases, leaving 11 bases between the germline ends. The V gene's germline CDR1 is DFQATT and CDR2 SNEGSKA (reference sequence). This CDR3 spans 14 amino acids. The CDR3 loop reads CSAIIFSSTDTQYF. DNA of the CDR3: TGCAGTGCTATTATCTTCTCTAGCACAGATACGCAGTATTTT.

This chain links TRBV2 with TRBJ2-3; D is possibly TRBD2 (5 bases). Per germline, CDR1 SNHLY and CDR2 FYNNEI. This CDR3 contains 11 residues. The ends were cut back, 7 bases at V and 5 bases at J, with 7 bases in the middle. Written as DNA, the CDR3 is TGTGCCAGCAAGAGGGAAGATACGCAGTATTTT. Translation gives CASKREDTQYF.

The chain joins TRBV20-1 to TRBJ2-5; no clear D. Per germline, CDR1 DFQATT and CDR2 SNEGSKA (reference sequence). CDR3 length: 13 amino acids. The ends were cut back, 0 bases at V and 0 bases at J, with 5 bases in the middle. The DNA of the CDR3 is TGCAGTGCTAGAGATGCCAACCAAGAGACCCAGTACTTC. Amino acid sequence: CSARDANQETQYF.

This clonotype was picked up a small number of times. A junction boundary mismatches the germline segment, possibly from a read error. The V and J genes are TRBV7-9 and TRBJ1-2, with a tentative D call TRBD1 (6 bases). The CDR3 sequence is 15 residues long. Germline CDR1 reads SEHNR; CDR2 reads FQNEAQ (reference sequence). The chain's CDR3 is CASSLDRQPNYGYTF. CDR3 sequence (DNA): TGTGCCAGCAGTTTAGACAGGCAACCTAACTATGGCTACACCTTC.

This chain links TRBV20-1 with TRBJ2-3; 14 positions agree with TRBD2. The ends lost 1 base at V and 4 bases at J; junction bases unmatched: 10. The CDR3 loop spans 18 amino acids. CDR1 DFQATT and CDR2 SNEGSKA come from the germline V gene (reference sequence). The CDR3 loop reads CSARGPTSGGAGPDTQYF. CDR3 in DNA: TGCAGTGCTAGAGGACCGACTAGCGGGGGGGCGGGGCCAGATACGCAGTATTTT.

This chain's CDR3 is CASRDPGDTQYF. The CDR3 region has the DNA TGTGCCAGCAGGGATCCTGGGGATACGCAGTATTTT. This sequence joins TRBV2 and TRBJ2-3; D gene ambiguous. CDR1 is SNHLY and CDR2 is FYNNEI in the germline V gene. The CDR3 is 12 amino acids. The V end was cut by 6 bases, the J end by 6 bases, with 10 bases between.

This clonotype has only a few counts. The rearrangement links TRBV7-6 to TRBJ2-2, with TRBD1 matching over 8 bases. CDR1 is SGHVS and CDR2 is FNYEAQ in the germline V gene. This CDR3 spans 15 amino acids. V shed 6 bases, J shed 4 bases, and the junction held 7 bases outside the gene matches. CDR3 loop: CASRPGTGSTGELFF. The CDR3 DNA reads TGTGCCAGCAGACCAGGGACAGGAAGCACCGGGGAGCTGTTTTTT.

The sample holds a few counts of this clonotype. V usage is TRBV2 and J usage is TRBJ1-6, with D maybe TRBD1 (6 bases). CDR1 and CDR2 from the germline V gene are SNHLY and FYNNEI. The CDR3 is made up of 18 amino acids. The V end lost 0 bases, the J end lost 7 bases, and 19 bases lay between the germline ends. The CDR3 nucleotides read TGTGCCAGCAGTGAAGCGCTTGGGGGGGCGGTAAGAAATTCACCCCTCCACTTT. Translation gives CASSEALGGAVRNSPLHF.

This clonotype has only a few counts. V is TRBV10-3 and J is TRBJ2-1; a possible D gene is TRBD2 (6 bases). Trimming removed 5 bases at V and 8 bases at J, with 13 bases between. The CDR3 runs 13 residues. Germline V CDR1 and CDR2: ENHRY, SYGVKD. The DNA for the CDR3 is TGTGCCATCAGTCTGACTAGTAGGGATGAGCAGTTCTTC. It specifies CAISLTSRDEQFF.

This clonotype was counted only a few times. This sequence joins TRBV5-5 and TRBJ2-3; D may match TRBD1 or TRBD2 (6 bases each). V lost 0 bases, J lost 15 bases, and 17 bases lay in between. The germline V gene encodes CDR1 SGHKS and CDR2 YYEKEE (reference sequence). The CDR3 is 13 residues long. As DNA, the CDR3 is TGTGCCAGCAGCTTGGTGTCTGCGGGACAACTCTATTTT. Protein: CASSLVSAGQLYF.

The rearrangement uses TRBV28 and TRBJ1-6; unclear D gene. CDR1 and CDR2 (germline): MDHEN, SYDVKM. The CDR3 is made up of 14 amino acids. V lost 5 bases and J 6 bases, leaving 11 bases between the germline ends. CDR3 nucleotide sequence: TGTGCCAGCAGTAAGGATGGGATTAATTCACCCCTCCACTTT. It is translated as CASSKDGINSPLHF. The full variable domain, completed using reference TRBV28 and TRBJ1-6, is DVKVTQSSRYLVKRTGEKVFLECVQDMDHENMFWYRQDPGLGLRLIYFSYDVKMKEKGDIPEGYSVSREKKERFSLILESASTNQTSMYLCASSKDGINSPLHFGNGTRLTVT.

The V and J genes are TRBV5-1 and TRBJ1-6, with D maybe TRBD1 (6 bases). Between the trimmed V and J ends, which lost 3 bases and 3 bases, there was a span of 13 bases. Germline-derived CDR1 and CDR2 are SGHRS and YFSETQ. The CDR3 is 16 residues long. The CDR3 spells CASSSTGPIYNSPLHF. In nucleotides, the CDR3 is TGCGCCAGCAGCTCTACAGGGCCCATCTATAATTCACCCCTCCACTTT. The full variable domain, rest sourced from reference TRBV5-1 and TRBJ1-6, is KAGVTQTPRYLIKTRGQQVTLSCSPISGHRSVSWYQQTPGQGLQFLFEYFSETQRNKGNFPGRFSGRQFSNSRSEMNVSTLELGDSALYLCASSSTGPIYNSPLHFGNGTRLTVT.

Only a few counts were recorded for this clonotype. The genes are TRBV10-3 and TRBJ1-2; D gene uncertain. CDR1 and CDR2 (germline): ENHRY, SYGVKD. V was shortened by 0 bases and J by 4 bases, with 9 bases between the two germline ends. CDR3 length: 14 amino acids. This chain's CDR3 is CAISESIGIYGYTF. The CDR3 coding sequence is TGTGCCATCAGTGAGTCCATAGGGATCTATGGCTACACCTTC.

This chain joins TRBV7-8 and TRBJ1-2, with TRBD1 identical over 7 bases. V shed 5 bases, J shed 3 bases, and the junction held 6 bases outside the gene matches. The germline CDR1 and CDR2 sequences are SGHVS and FQNEAQ. CDR3 length equals 14 residues. CDR3 sequence reads: CASSPGGVYYGYTF. As DNA, the CDR3 is TGTGCCAGCAGCCCAGGGGGTGTATACTATGGCTACACCTTC.

The chain carries TRBV5-1 and TRBJ1-1, with a tentative D call TRBD1 (6 bases). The V end lost 2 bases, the J end lost 4 bases, and 12 bases lay between the germline ends. From germline, CDR1 is SGHRS and CDR2 YFSETQ. CDR3 length equals 14 residues. The chain's CDR3 is CASSFTRGGTEAFF. The CDR3 DNA sequence: TGCGCCAGCAGCTTTACCAGGGGTGGCACTGAAGCTTTCTTT.

This sequence joins TRBV12-3 or TRBV12-4 and TRBJ2-1, with D tentatively TRBD1 (5 bases). V was pared by 7 bases and J by 10 bases, with 20 bases between. The CDR3 runs 14 residues. CDR3 sequence: CASITWGGKREQFF. The CDR3 DNA follows: TGTGCCAGCATTACCTGGGGCGGAAAGAGGGAGCAGTTCTTC.

This clonotype was found a few times. CDR3 amino acids: CASSELGASGRDEQFF. As DNA, the CDR3 is TGTGCCAGCAGTGAATTAGGAGCTAGCGGGAGAGATGAGCAGTTCTTC. This chain connects TRBV6-1 to TRBJ2-1; 10 bases align to TRBD2. The V and J ends lost 2 bases and 8 bases, in that order; junction bases with no gene match: 9. There are 16 residues in the CDR3. Germline-derived CDR1 and CDR2 are MNHNS and SASEGT.

This clonotype was observed many times. The J gene is TRBJ1-5, the V gene TRBV20-1; D remains ambiguous. CDR1 is DFQATT and CDR2 is SNEGSKA in the germline V gene (reference sequence). The CDR3 has 14 amino acids. V was shortened by 5 bases and J by 0 bases, with 11 bases between the two germline ends. In DNA form, the CDR3 reads TGCAGTGCTGCGGGTCTCCATAGCAATCAGCCCCAGCATTTT. Protein sequence: CSAAGLHSNQPQHF.

Ten or more counts support this clonotype. This chain links TRBV11-2 with TRBJ2-7; D remains ambiguous. CDR1 and CDR2 (germline): SGHAT, FQNNGV. There are 15 residues in the CDR3. V was clipped by 1 base and J by 1 base, with 11 bases between them. CDR3 sequence: CASSLGASISYEQYV. CDR3 DNA sequence: TGTGCCAGCAGCTTAGGTGCCTCAATATCCTACGAGCAGTACGTC.